This T cell receptor beta chain was found in a study of shared clonotypes between healthy human individuals (TCRdb year 2020). General notes on the study: A few men and a couple of women, aged 18 to 49 years, made up the cohort. For each donor, CD4 naive and CD4 memory were each run on three plates, CD8 naive on two plates, and CD8 memory on one plate. The study deeply sequenced blood TCR repertoires of five healthy adults to estimate repertoire size and the extent of clonotype sharing between individuals. To increase sequencing depth and limit assay-specific biases, different laboratories used diverse techniques to prepare libraries and sequence TCR repertoires. Per donor, leukapheresis produced somewhere between about 0.94 and 10 billion PBMCs. General findings and caveats noted by the study authors: The genetic and exposure-history diversity represented was limited by the small number of donors. Pairwise subsampling led to the expectation that sequencing depth would affect the degree of clonotype sharing among donors. Across four donors, approximately 5% of naive CD4, roughly 3.5% of naive CD8, 2.3% of memory CD4, and over 0.35% of memory CD8 clonotypes were shared. Compared with non-shared clonotypes, the clonotypes found in all four sorted-subset donors had higher generation probabilities. Incomplete sequencing was indicated by rarefaction of sorted-subset datasets, despite the large sequencing depth. Naive subsets generally had larger estimated clonotype richness than memory subsets. Sampling was restricted to blood, and TCR repertoires in tissue are likely to differ from TCR repertoires in blood.

CDR1 and CDR2 were assigned from the germline V gene as LGHNT and FRNRAP. V is cut back by 5 bases and J by 5 bases, with 6 bases in the junction unmatched. The CDR3 contains 15 residues, cysteine and phenylalanine counted. The CDR3 DNA has 45 bases and is translated from base 1. CD8 naive samples consisted of CD45RO-negative cells that were positively selected for CCR7, yielding a CD45RA+CCR7+ population without TemRA cells. Healthy HIV-negative adults with no recently reported acute infections or vaccinations were included as donors. Every donor was a Caucasian adult living in Nashville, Tennessee, USA. Blood was obtained by leukapheresis, after which PBMCs were separated by Ficoll-Histopaque density gradient centrifugation and cryopreserved in liquid nitrogen vapor phase. Purity and quantity of every magnetically sorted T cell population were checked by analytical flow cytometry. Genomic DNA was isolated from every sorted fraction and measured by UV absorbance on a Nanodrop 2000c.

Comment on this clone: Its antigen specificity is not known. It has no much larger one-base neighbor in the sample; base qualities were not kept.

TCR CDR3 regions were amplified from genomic DNA by multiplex PCR using the deep immunoSEQ assay. For each cell subset, the extracted genomic DNA was distributed evenly across all wells of several immunoSEQ 96-well plates, and each plate served as one replicate. For sorted subsets, each replicate PCR was loaded with about 0.2 ug genomic DNA, equivalent to about 30,000 T cell genomes. The purified libraries were quantified using a Qubit 3.0 fluorometer, sized with a Bioanalyzer 2100, and then quantified again using the KAPA Library Quantification kit. Each immunoSEQ 96-well plate was sequenced on its own single-read 150-cycle Illumina NextSeq 550 flow cell. The paper's data handling went like this. Because the immunoSEQ output included only junctional sequences and no quality scores, the filtering could not be the same as the filtering used for full-length reads. Sequences were annotated with PyIR, a Python wrapper for IgBLAST v1.9, using IMGT germline references to assign V/J genes and CDR3. Reads were filtered out if the reads had weak V/J assignments (E-value above 1e-6), no CDR3, stop codons, out-of-frame junctions, or ambiguous translated residues. V3J clonotypes were defined by identical inferred V gene, J gene, and CDR3 amino acid sequence. Percentage overlap between repertoires was computed as shared unique clonotypes divided by the size of the smaller repertoire. Richness of each repertoire was evaluated using RTK rarefaction, the Chao1 estimator, and Recon v2.1 estimates of unobserved clonotypes. Generation probabilities were computed with OLGA for all TCRbeta clonotypes obtained by the gDNA method from a handful of donors. Sourced from immuneACCESS, this table was stored by TCRdb with only in-frame sequences that have V and J called. A share of the clones is absent; for the studies checked, an unresolved V gene accounts for under half, and the remainder has no known explanation. The D gene and trimming were derived from the DNA, and the V and J assignments and clone size from that table. The sample table shows around 610,000 clones, and 90% to 97% are seen once. The leading ten clones occupy approximately 0.1% of the sample.

This TCR was sampled from a woman in her twenties or thirties in good health. The sequence is built from TRBV12-5 and TRBJ2-1, with 10 junctional bases fitting TRBD1. The sample comprised naive CD8+ T cells sorted from blood. The sample's cell subset or site label, decoded: CD45RA+CCR7+. The CDR3 region has the sequence CASGRGQGMDNEQFF. In nucleotide form, the sequence is TGTGCTAGTGGTAGGGGACAGGGGATGGACAATGAGCAGTTCTTC. Supplemented by the reference TRBV12-5 and TRBJ2-1 proteins around the CDR3, the complete variable domain is DARVTQTPRHKVTEMGQEVTMRCQPILGHNTVFWYRQTMMQGLELLAYFRNRAPLDDSGMPKDRFSAEMPDATLATLKIQPSEPRDSAVYFCASGRGQGMDNEQFFGPGTRLTVL.